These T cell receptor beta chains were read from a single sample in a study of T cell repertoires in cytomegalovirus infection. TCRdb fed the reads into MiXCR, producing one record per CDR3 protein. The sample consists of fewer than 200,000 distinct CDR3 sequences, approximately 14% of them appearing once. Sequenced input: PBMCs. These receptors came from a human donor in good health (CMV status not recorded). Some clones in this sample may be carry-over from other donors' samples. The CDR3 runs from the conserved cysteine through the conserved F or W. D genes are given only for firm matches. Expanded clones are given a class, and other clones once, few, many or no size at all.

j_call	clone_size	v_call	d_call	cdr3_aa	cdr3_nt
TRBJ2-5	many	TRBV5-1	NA	CASSSDGGTNSETQYF	TGCGCCAGCAGCTCCGACGGGGGAACCAACTCAGAGACCCAGTACTTC
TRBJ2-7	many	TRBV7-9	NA	CASSARGAGEQYF	TGTGCCAGCAGCGCCCGGGGGGCGGGGGAGCAGTACTTC
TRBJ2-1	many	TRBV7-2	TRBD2	CASSVRFGRRESNEQFF	TGTGCCAGCAGCGTCCGGTTTGGGAGGCGGGAGAGCAATGAGCAGTTCTTC
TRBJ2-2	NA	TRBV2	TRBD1	CASTRTGYTGELFF	TGTGCCAGCACTCGGACAGGGTACACCGGGGAGCTGTTTTTT
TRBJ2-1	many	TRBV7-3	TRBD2	CASSLSGGVSYNEQFF	TGTGCCAGCAGCCTCAGCGGGGGGGTTTCCTACAATGAGCAGTTCTTC
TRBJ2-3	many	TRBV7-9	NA	CASSLKWSVTADTQYF	TGTGCCAGCAGCTTAAAGTGGTCGGTAACGGCAGATACGCAGTATTTT
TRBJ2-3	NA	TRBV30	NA	CAWSDGVYTQYF	TGTGCCTGGAGTGATGGAGTATATACGCAGTATTTT
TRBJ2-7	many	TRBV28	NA	CASSVPWGTSQGQYF	TGTGCCAGCAGTGTTCCTTGGGGGACGAGTCAAGGGCAGTACTTC
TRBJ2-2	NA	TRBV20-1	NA	CSARPTLGDTGELFF	TGCAGTGCTAGACCAACCCTCGGGGACACCGGGGAGCTGTTTTTT
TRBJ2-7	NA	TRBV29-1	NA	CSVATATADHEQYF	TGCAGCGTTGCGACAGCAACGGCAGACCACGAGCAGTACTTC
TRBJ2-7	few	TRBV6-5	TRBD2	CASSYSSSGSEQYF	TGTGCCAGCAGTTACTCTTCTAGCGGATCCGAGCAGTACTTC
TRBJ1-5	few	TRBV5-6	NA	CASSFYRDISNQPQHF	TGTGCCAGCAGCTTCTATAGGGACATTAGCAATCAGCCCCAGCATTTT
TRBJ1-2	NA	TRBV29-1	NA	CSVDRIPGYTF	TGCAGCGTTGATCGTATCCCCGGCTACACCTTC
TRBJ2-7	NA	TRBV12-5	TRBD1	CASGLILPGQGNYEQYF	TGTGCTAGTGGTTTGATTCTCCCGGGACAGGGGAACTACGAGCAGTACTTC
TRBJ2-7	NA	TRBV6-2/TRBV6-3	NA	CASTQGYEQYF	TGTGCCAGCACCCAGGGCTACGAGCAGTACTTC
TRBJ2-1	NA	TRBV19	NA	CASSISGPNNEQFF	TGTGCCAGTAGTATTTCCGGGCCGAACAATGAGCAGTTCTTC
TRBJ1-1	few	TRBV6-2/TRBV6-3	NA	CASSYPDRTMGTEAFF	TGTGCCAGCAGTTACCCCGACAGGACCATGGGGACTGAAGCTTTCTTT
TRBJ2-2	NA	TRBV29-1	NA	CSVVLGTGELFF	TGCAGCGTGGTTCTAGGGACCGGGGAGCTGTTTTTT
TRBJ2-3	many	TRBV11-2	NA	CASSLAKKHPSTDTQYF	TGTGCCAGCAGCTTAGCCAAGAAACATCCAAGCACAGATACGCAGTATTTT
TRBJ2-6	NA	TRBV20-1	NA	CSASNGGSGANVLTF	TGCAGTGCTAGTAACGGGGGATCTGGGGCCAACGTCCTGACTTTC
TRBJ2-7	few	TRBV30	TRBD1	CAWNEGAPYEQYF	TGTGCCTGGAATGAGGGGGCTCCCTACGAGCAGTACTTC
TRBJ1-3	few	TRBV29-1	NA	CSVGYSSGNTIYF	TGCAGCGTTGGGTACAGCTCTGGAAACACCATATATTTT
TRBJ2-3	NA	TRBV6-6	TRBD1	CASSYPQGGGTDTQYF	TGTGCCAGCAGTTACCCCCAAGGGGGCGGCACAGATACGCAGTATTTT
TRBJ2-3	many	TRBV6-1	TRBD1	CASSQGQGASDTQYF	TGTGCCAGCAGTCAGGGACAGGGGGCTTCAGATACGCAGTATTTT
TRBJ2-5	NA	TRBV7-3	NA	CASSMGTQETQYF	TGTGCCAGCAGCATGGGCACCCAAGAGACCCAGTACTTC
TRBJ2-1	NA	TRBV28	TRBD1	CARSPPGTGKNEQFF	TGTGCCAGGAGTCCGCCCGGGACAGGGAAGAATGAGCAGTTCTTC
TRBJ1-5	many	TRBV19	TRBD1	CASTPRRQGQPQHF	TGTGCCAGTACCCCACGGAGACAGGGCCAGCCCCAGCATTTT
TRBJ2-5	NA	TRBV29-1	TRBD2	CSVGPSGGVKPTQYF	TGCAGCGTTGGTCCTAGCGGGGGGGTGAAGCCGACCCAGTACTTC
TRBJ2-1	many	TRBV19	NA	CASSIPGLSGASYNEQFF	TGTGCCAGTAGTATACCGGGACTCTCCGGGGCCTCCTACAATGAGCAGTTCTTC
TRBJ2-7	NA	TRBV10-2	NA	CASSEYLRATRQYF	TGCGCCAGCAGTGAGTATCTGAGGGCTACGAGGCAGTACTTC
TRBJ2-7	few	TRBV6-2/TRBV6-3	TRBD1	CASSYRGQGDYEQYF	TGTGCCAGCAGTTACCGGGGACAGGGGGACTACGAGCAGTACTTC
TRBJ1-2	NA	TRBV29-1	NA	CSFPDTLGNGYTF	TGCAGCTTTCCGGACACCTTAGGGAATGGCTACACCTTC
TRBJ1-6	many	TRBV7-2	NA	CASSLAGNRPGSSPLHF	TGTGCCAGCAGCTTAGCGGGCAACAGGCCGGGATCTTCACCCCTCCACTTT
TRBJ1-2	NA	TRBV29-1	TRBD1	CSATGANYGYTF	TGCAGCGCCACAGGGGCCAACTATGGCTACACCTTC
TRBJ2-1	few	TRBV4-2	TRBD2	CASSQDRSSGKSYNEQFF	TGTGCCAGCAGCCAAGATAGGTCTAGCGGGAAATCCTACAATGAGCAGTTCTTC
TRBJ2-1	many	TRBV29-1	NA	CSVGGGLVYEQFF	TGCAGCGTTGGAGGGGGGCTGGTCTATGAGCAGTTCTTC
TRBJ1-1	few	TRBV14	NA	CASSQEGNTEAFF	TGTGCCAGCAGCCAAGAGGGAAACACTGAAGCTTTCTTT
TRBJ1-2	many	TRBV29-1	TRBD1	CSAKDRGKNYGYTF	TGCAGCGCCAAGGACAGGGGCAAAAACTATGGCTACACCTTC
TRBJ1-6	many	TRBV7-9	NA	CASSLPRLGNSPLHF	TGTGCCAGCAGCTTACCTAGACTGGGCAATTCACCCCTCCACTTT
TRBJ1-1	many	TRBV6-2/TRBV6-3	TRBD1	CASRGTGKNTEAFF	TGTGCCAGCAGGGGGACAGGGAAGAACACTGAAGCTTTCTTT
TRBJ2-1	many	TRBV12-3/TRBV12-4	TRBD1	CASRPGTGAGEQFF	TGTGCCAGCAGACCCGGGACAGGGGCTGGTGAGCAGTTCTTC
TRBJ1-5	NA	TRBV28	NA	CASSSGRLNQPQHF	TGTGCCAGCAGTTCGGGACGGCTGAATCAGCCCCAGCATTTT
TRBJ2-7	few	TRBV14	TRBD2	CASSRASGSFSYEQYF	TGTGCCAGCAGCCGAGCTAGCGGGAGTTTCTCCTACGAGCAGTACTTC
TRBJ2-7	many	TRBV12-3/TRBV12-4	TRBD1	CASRSTGAEGEQYF	TGTGCCAGCAGATCTACAGGGGCTGAGGGTGAGCAGTACTTC
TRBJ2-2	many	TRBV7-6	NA	CASSRGSLLTGELFF	TGTGCCAGCAGCCGCGGAAGCTTACTAACCGGGGAGCTGTTTTTT